This T cell receptor (beta chain) was observed in a study of early stage breast cancer tumors. Trimming cost V 0 bases and J 0 bases, with 13 bases left between them. Germline loops: CDR1 SGHRS, CDR2 YFSETQ. The CDR3 totals 16 residues. Assay: immunoSEQ multiplex PCR; the TCRdb copy retains only in-frame clones and omits some. The table records fewer than 75,000 clones, 65% to 80% of them present only once. V is TRBV5-1 and J is TRBJ2-7; D possibly corresponds to TRBD2 (6 bases). The sample taken for sequencing was blood. This TCR was recovered from a person aged 30-39 years with breast cancer. CDR3 sequence reads: CASSLDQAGFSYEQYF. In nucleotides, the CDR3 is TGCGCCAGCAGCTTGGACCAAGCGGGCTTCTCCTACGAGCAGTACTTC.